A selection of T cell receptor beta chains follows, all from one sample in a study of blood T cell repertoires in COVID-19. TCRdb's copy holds only in-frame clones and misses some; the assay was immunoSEQ multiplex PCR. The repertoire holds hundreds of thousands of clones, with 89% as singletons. Sequenced input: peripheral blood. The receptors derive from a woman aged 25 to 39 with COVID-19, enrolled during active disease. Both conserved end residues are part of each CDR3. D genes are given only for firm matches. For some rows the clone size is stated as once, few or many, or as a class when expanded; others skip it.

CASGRQLNTEAFF	TGCGCCAGCGGCAGACAGTTGAACACTGAAGCTTTCTTT	TRBV4-3	TRBJ1-1	NA	NA
CASRPQGRVETQYF	TGTGCCAGCAGGCCGCAGGGAAGGGTCGAGACCCAGTACTTC	TRBV28	TRBJ2-5	NA	NA
CASSPRGRRNNEQFF	TGTGCCAGTAGCCCCAGGGGGCGCAGGAACAATGAGCAGTTCTTC	TRBV7-6	TRBJ2-1	NA	TRBD1
CASSLIKGADTQYF	TGTGCCAGCAGCTTAATTAAGGGGGCAGATACGCAGTATTTT	TRBV7-2	TRBJ2-3	few	NA
CASKRDRGDEKLFF	TGTGCCAGCAAGCGGGACAGGGGGGATGAAAAACTGTTTTTT	TRBV2	TRBJ1-4	NA	TRBD1
CASSPNAGSATYEQYF	TGTGCCAGCAGCCCAAACGCTGGCAGCGCCACCTACGAGCAGTACTTC	TRBV3-1/TRBV3-2	TRBJ2-7	NA	NA
CSPRGGYTF	TGCAGTCCAAGGGGGGGCTACACCTTC	TRBV20-1	TRBJ1-2	NA	NA
CASSFTGSTEAFF	TGCGCCAGCAGCTTCACAGGTTCCACTGAAGCTTTCTTT	TRBV5-1	TRBJ1-1	few	NA
CASSQGAVPDTQYF	TGTGCCAGCAGCCAAGGCGCTGTTCCAGATACGCAGTATTTT	TRBV3-1/TRBV3-2	TRBJ2-3	NA	NA
CASSFGAASYNEQFF	TGTGCCAGCAGCTTTGGGGCAGCCTCCTACAATGAGCAGTTCTTC	TRBV11-2	TRBJ2-1	NA	NA
CASSHAAGPESLETQYF	TGTGCCAGCAGCCACGCTGCGGGACCTGAGTCTTTAGAGACCCAGTACTTC	TRBV5-6	TRBJ2-5	NA	NA
CASSSLLAGPQETQYF	TGTGCCAGCAGCTCATTACTAGCGGGCCCCCAAGAGACCCAGTACTTC	TRBV11-3	TRBJ2-5	NA	TRBD2
CASSLGLSGNTIYF	TGTGCCAGCAGCCTCGGTCTCTCTGGAAACACCATATATTTT	TRBV28	TRBJ1-3	NA	NA
CASSMRTGDTGELFF	TGTGCCAGCAGTATGCGGACAGGGGACACCGGGGAGCTGTTTTTT	TRBV6-5	TRBJ2-2	NA	TRBD1
CASVNRETNTEAFF	TGTGCTAGTGTCAACAGGGAAACGAACACTGAAGCTTTCTTT	TRBV12-5	TRBJ1-1	NA	NA
CASTRGQGITEAFF	TGTGCCAGCACCCGGGGACAGGGGATAACTGAAGCTTTCTTT	TRBV6-5	TRBJ1-1	once	TRBD1
CASIPVGSLNTEAFF	TGTGCCAGTATCCCGGTGGGCAGTTTGAACACTGAAGCTTTCTTT	TRBV19	TRBJ1-1	NA	NA
CASNGAADNSPLHF	TGTGCCAGCAACGGAGCGGCAGACAACTCACCCCTCCACTTT	TRBV28	TRBJ1-6	NA	NA
CASSFSHNEQFF	TGTGCCAGCAGTTTTAGTCACAATGAGCAGTTCTTC	TRBV12-3/TRBV12-4	TRBJ2-1	NA	NA
CASSFRTGGAYSAFF	TGTGCCAGCAGTTTCAGGACAGGGGGCGCATATTCGGCTTTCTTT	TRBV28	TRBJ1-1	NA	TRBD1
CATRGQRQGASIFVSSYNEQFF	TGTGCCACCAGGGGACAACGACAGGGCGCCAGTATCTTTGTAAGCTCCTACAATGAGCAGTTCTTC	TRBV24-1	TRBJ2-1	NA	TRBD1
CASRELAGETGELFF	TGTGCCAGCAGGGAACTAGCGGGAGAGACCGGGGAGCTGTTTTTT	TRBV2	TRBJ2-2	NA	TRBD2
CASSQDPGSGELFF	TGTGCCAGCAGCCAAGATCCCGGGTCCGGGGAGCTGTTTTTT	TRBV3-1/TRBV3-2	TRBJ2-2	NA	NA
CASSRYGTGETQYF	TGCGCCAGCAGCCGCTATGGGACTGGAGAGACCCAGTACTTC	TRBV4-3	TRBJ2-5	NA	NA
CASSPALQETQYF	TGTGCCAGCAGCCCTGCACTCCAAGAGACCCAGTACTTC	TRBV5-4	TRBJ2-5	NA	NA
CASSHFVSEQFF	TGTGCCAGCAGCCATTTTGTCAGTGAGCAGTTCTTC	TRBV14	TRBJ2-1	NA	NA
CASNSGLPGGSYNEQFF	TGCGCCAGCAATAGCGGTCTTCCGGGGGGCTCCTACAATGAGCAGTTCTTC	TRBV4-3	TRBJ2-1	NA	TRBD2
CASSLSGQLPHSRFYEQYF	TGTGCCAGCAGTTTATCGGGACAACTGCCGCACTCAAGATTCTACGAGCAGTACTTC	TRBV27	TRBJ2-7	NA	NA
CASSWGPSGRDYEQYF	TGTGCCAGCAGCTGGGGTCCTAGCGGGAGAGACTACGAGCAGTACTTC	TRBV5-6	TRBJ2-7	NA	TRBD2
CAATEGGNSGNTIYF	TGTGCCGCAACGGAGGGAGGGAACTCTGGAAACACCATATATTTT	TRBV19	TRBJ1-3	NA	NA
CASSLVGLAGADTQYF	TGTGCCAGCAGCTTAGTTGGACTAGCGGGAGCAGATACGCAGTATTTT	TRBV7-9	TRBJ2-3	NA	TRBD2
CASSVGWTGDEKLFF	TGTGCCAGCAGCGTAGGTTGGACAGGGGATGAAAAACTGTTTTTT	TRBV9	TRBJ1-4	NA	TRBD1
CASSYSNGGLVSMTDTQYF	TGTGCCAGCAGTTACTCGAACGGGGGACTAGTTAGTATGACAGATACGCAGTATTTT	TRBV6-2/TRBV6-3	TRBJ2-3	NA	TRBD2
CASSPGFAYGYTF	TGTGCCAGCAGCCCAGGGTTCGCGTATGGCTACACCTTC	TRBV27	TRBJ1-2	NA	NA
CASSFGLAGRKETQYF	TGTGCCAGCAGTTTTGGACTAGCGGGACGTAAAGAGACCCAGTACTTC	TRBV13	TRBJ2-5	NA	TRBD2
CATSEDRDHTGELFF	TGTGCCACCAGTGAGGACAGGGACCACACCGGGGAGCTGTTTTTT	TRBV24-1	TRBJ2-2	NA	TRBD1
CATSDSDSYQPQHF	TGTGCCACCAGTGATTCGGACAGTTATCAGCCCCAGCATTTT	TRBV24-1	TRBJ1-5	NA	NA
CASSQDLGSEQFF	TGTGCCAGCAGCCAAGATCTAGGGAGCGAGCAGTTCTTC	TRBV3-1/TRBV3-2	TRBJ2-1	NA	NA
CASSASSILTFLGYTF	TGTGCCAGCAGCGCATCCTCAATCTTGACTTTTCTTGGCTACACCTTC	TRBV2	TRBJ1-2	NA	NA
CASSPRTSGSSQYF	TGTGCCAGCAGCCCCCGGACTAGCGGGAGTTCTCAGTATTTT	TRBV9	TRBJ2-3	NA	TRBD2
CAWSVTRVTGGPKDTQYF	TGTGCCTGGAGTGTTACCAGGGTGACGGGAGGGCCAAAAGATACGCAGTATTTT	TRBV30	TRBJ2-3	NA	TRBD2
CASSPRGTESYEQYF	TGTGCCAGCAGCCCCAGGGGGACAGAGTCCTACGAGCAGTACTTC	TRBV9	TRBJ2-7	NA	TRBD1
CASSATGQETQYF	TGTGCCAGCAGTGCGACAGGGCAAGAGACCCAGTACTTC	TRBV2	TRBJ2-5	once	TRBD1
CASSQDRQRQGPGNTIYF	TGTGCCAGCAGCCAAGATAGGCAACGACAGGGTCCCGGAAACACCATATATTTT	TRBV4-2	TRBJ1-3	NA	TRBD1